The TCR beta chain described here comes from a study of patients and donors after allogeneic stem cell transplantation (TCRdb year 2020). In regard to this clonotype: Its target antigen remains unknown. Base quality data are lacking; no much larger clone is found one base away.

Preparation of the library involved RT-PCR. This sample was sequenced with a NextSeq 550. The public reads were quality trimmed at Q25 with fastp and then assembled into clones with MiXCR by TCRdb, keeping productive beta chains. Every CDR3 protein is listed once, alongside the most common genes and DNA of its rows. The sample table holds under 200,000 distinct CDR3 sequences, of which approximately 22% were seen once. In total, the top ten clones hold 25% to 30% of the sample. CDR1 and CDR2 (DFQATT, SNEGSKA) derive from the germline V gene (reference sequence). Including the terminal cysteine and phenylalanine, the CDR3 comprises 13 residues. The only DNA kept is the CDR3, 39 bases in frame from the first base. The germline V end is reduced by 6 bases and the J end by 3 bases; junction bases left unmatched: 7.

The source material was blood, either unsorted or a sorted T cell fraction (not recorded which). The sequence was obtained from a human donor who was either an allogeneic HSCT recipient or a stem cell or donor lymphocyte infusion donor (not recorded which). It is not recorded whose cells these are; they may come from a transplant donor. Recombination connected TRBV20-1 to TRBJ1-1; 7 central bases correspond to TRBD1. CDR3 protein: CSATDRDDTEAFF. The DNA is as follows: TGCAGTGCCACAGACAGGGATGACACTGAAGCTTTCTTT.